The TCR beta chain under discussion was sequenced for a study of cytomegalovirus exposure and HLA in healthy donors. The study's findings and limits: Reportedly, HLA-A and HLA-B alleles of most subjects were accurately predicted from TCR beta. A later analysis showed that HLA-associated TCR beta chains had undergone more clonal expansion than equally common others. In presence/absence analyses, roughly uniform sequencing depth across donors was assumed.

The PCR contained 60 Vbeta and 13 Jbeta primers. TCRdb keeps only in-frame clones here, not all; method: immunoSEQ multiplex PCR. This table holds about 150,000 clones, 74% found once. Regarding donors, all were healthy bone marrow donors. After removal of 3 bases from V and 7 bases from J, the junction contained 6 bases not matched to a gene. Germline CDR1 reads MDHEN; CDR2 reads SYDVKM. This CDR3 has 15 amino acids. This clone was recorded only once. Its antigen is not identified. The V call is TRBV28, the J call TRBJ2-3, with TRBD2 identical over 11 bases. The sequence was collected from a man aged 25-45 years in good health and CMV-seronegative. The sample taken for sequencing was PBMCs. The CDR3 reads CASSFESSGGNTQYF. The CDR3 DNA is TGTGCCAGCAGTTTCGAATCTAGCGGGGGGAATACGCAGTATTTT.